These T cell receptor beta chains were read from a single sample in a study of control samples from healthy donors and cancer patients. Some clones are missing from TCRdb's copy, which holds only in-frame ones; the method was immunoSEQ multiplex PCR. The sample holds about 120,000 clones; more than 80% are singletons and the top ten take less than 1.5%. Sequenced sample: PBMCs. The receptors originated from a woman between 50 and 59 years old with colorectal cancer. Each CDR3 is given with its conserved first and last residue. D genes are given only for firm matches. Where a row states a size, it is once, few, many or the class of an expanded clone; other rows omit it.

clone size,J gene,V gene,D gene,CDR3 DNA,CDR3 protein
-,TRBJ1-1,TRBV29-1,-,TGCAGCGGCCGGGACTTCGACACTGAAGCTTTCTTT,CSGRDFDTEAFF
-,TRBJ2-6,TRBV7-6,-,TGTGCCAGCAGCCTGGCAGGGATTTGGGGCTCTGGGGCCAACGTCCTGACTTTC,CASSLAGIWGSGANVLTF
-,TRBJ2-3,TRBV4-2,TRBD2,TGTGCCAGCAGCCCAAGGGGTCACACCGGGAGGGCCCAATTGGCCCCAGATACGCAGTATTTT,CASSPRGHTGRAQLAPDTQYF
-,TRBJ2-1,TRBV25-1,-,TGTGCCAGCGCGAGCGTCTATTCCTACAATGAGCAGTTCTTC,CASASVYSYNEQFF
-,TRBJ2-1,TRBV7-3,TRBD1,TGTGCCAGCAGCTTAACTAGTACAGGGGGCAATGAGCAGTTCTTC,CASSLTSTGGNEQFF
once,TRBJ1-4,TRBV11-2,-,TGTGCCAGCAGCCAGGTCGGCCTTAATGAAAAACTGTTTTTT,CASSQVGLNEKLFF
-,TRBJ1-1,TRBV6-6,-,TGTGCCAGCACTGCCCGGAACACTGAAGCTTTCTTT,CASTARNTEAFF
-,TRBJ2-5,TRBV28,TRBD2,TGTGCCAGCACCGGGGGGCAAGAGACCCAGTACTTC,CASTGGQETQYF
once,TRBJ1-3,TRBV7-9,-,TGTGCCAGCACCAAAGATACTCCGAGCTCTGGAAACACCATATATTTT,CASTKDTPSSGNTIYF
-,TRBJ1-3,TRBV6-1,TRBD1,TGTGCCAGCAGTGAACAGGGGGCCTTATACACCATATATTTT,CASSEQGALYTIYF
-,TRBJ1-2,TRBV28,TRBD1,TGTGCCAGCAGTGACCCGACAGGGAACTATGGCTACACCTTC,CASSDPTGNYGYTF
-,TRBJ1-2,TRBV7-8,-,TGTGCCAGCAGCCGGACAACCCGGGACGGCTACACCTTC,CASSRTTRDGYTF
-,TRBJ1-1,TRBV5-5,-,TGTGCCAGCAGCTTGCAGCGCATGAACACTGAAGCTTTCTTT,CASSLQRMNTEAFF
-,TRBJ1-1,TRBV7-9,-,TGTGCCGCTTTTGGGGAGGGAACTGAAGCTTTCTTT,CAAFGEGTEAFF
-,TRBJ1-1,TRBV28,-,TGTGCCAGCGGTTCGAGTCGGGGAAACACTGAAGCTTTCTTT,CASGSSRGNTEAFF
-,TRBJ1-1,TRBV25-1,-,TGTGCCAGCAGTGAATATTTACCGGCGGGACGGGGGACTGAAGCTTTCTTT,CASSEYLPAGRGTEAFF
-,TRBJ2-3,TRBV30,-,TGTGCCTGGAGGTCGGGTCTGGTAGATACGCAGTATTTT,CAWRSGLVDTQYF
-,TRBJ1-2,TRBV7-2,-,TGTGCCAGCAAGCCCACCCTACAGGGCACCTATGGCTACACCTTC,CASKPTLQGTYGYTF
-,TRBJ1-2,TRBV12-3/TRBV12-4,-,TGTGCCAGCAGTTTAAGAGGGTCTTATGGCTACACCTTC,CASSLRGSYGYTF
-,TRBJ1-2,TRBV2,TRBD1,TGTGCCAGCAGGTCGGACAGGGCGGAGGTCTATGGCTACACCTTC,CASRSDRAEVYGYTF
-,TRBJ2-5,TRBV30,TRBD1,TGTGCCTGGGACCCCCTTGACAGGGCGGGAGAGACCCAGTACTTC,CAWDPLDRAGETQYF
-,TRBJ2-7,TRBV13,-,TGTGCCAGCAGCTTAACGGGCGCGAGGGATTTGTCCTACGAGCAGTACTTC,CASSLTGARDLSYEQYF
-,TRBJ2-2,TRBV7-6,-,TGTGCCAGCAGCTCCGTAGAGGGGTCGAACACCGGGGAGCTGTTTTTT,CASSSVEGSNTGELFF
once,TRBJ1-3,TRBV19,-,TGTGCCAGTAGTATATCGGCAGGGCTCTCTGGAAACACCATATATTTT,CASSISAGLSGNTIYF
few,TRBJ2-2,TRBV18,-,TGTGCCAGCTCACCACTAAACAGCTACACCGGGGAGCTGTTTTTT,CASSPLNSYTGELFF
once,TRBJ1-1,TRBV5-1,-,TGCGCCAGCAGCTGGAAGGGGGGCACTGAAGCTTTCTTT,CASSWKGGTEAFF
once,TRBJ1-2,TRBV3-1/TRBV3-2,-,TGTGCCAGCAGCCAAGATGAAATTGTTTTAGATGGCTACACCTTC,CASSQDEIVLDGYTF
-,TRBJ2-1,TRBV13,TRBD2,TGTGCCAGCAGCTTAAGTTGGGGCGGGAGGTTTGGAAATGAGCAGTTCTTC,CASSLSWGGRFGNEQFF
-,TRBJ1-1,TRBV6-6,-,TGTGCCAGCAGCCTGATTACAGGGACGAACACTGAAGCTTTCTTT,CASSLITGTNTEAFF
-,TRBJ2-6,TRBV5-1,-,TGCGCCAGCAGCTTGACAGGTTCCTCTGGGGCCAACGTCCTGACTTTC,CASSLTGSSGANVLTF
-,TRBJ2-7,TRBV13,-,TGTGCCAGCAGCTTCACAGCACTAGGACAGTCGGGATACGAGCAGTACTTC,CASSFTALGQSGYEQYF
-,TRBJ2-3,TRBV10-3,TRBD1,TGTGCCATCAGCCCCGGACAGGGGAGCACAGATACGCAGTATTTT,CAISPGQGSTDTQYF
once,TRBJ1-3,TRBV3-1/TRBV3-2,TRBD1,TGTGCCAGCAGCCAACTCAGGGGGTCTGGAAACACCATATATTTT,CASSQLRGSGNTIYF
-,TRBJ2-3,TRBV5-1,-,TGCGCCAGCAGCTTGGGTCCTAGACAGCGCACAGATACGCAGTATTTT,CASSLGPRQRTDTQYF
-,TRBJ1-2,TRBV18,-,TGTGCCAGCTCACCAATGACAGTAGGAAGGCAGCTATATGGCTACACCTTC,CASSPMTVGRQLYGYTF
-,TRBJ1-5,TRBV21-1,-,TGTGCCAGCAGCACTAAAGGGACAGCAAAAAATCAGCCCCAGCATTTT,CASSTKGTAKNQPQHF
-,TRBJ2-1,TRBV19,TRBD1,TGTGCCAGTAGACCCGGGACAGGGATGCAGAATGAGCAGTTCTTC,CASRPGTGMQNEQFF
few,TRBJ1-3,TRBV11-2,-,TGTGCCAGCAGCTCATACAGGGAGGAACCTGGAAACACCATATATTTT,CASSSYREEPGNTIYF
-,TRBJ1-1,TRBV6-2/TRBV6-3,-,TGTGCCAGCAGTACCCGTTCAGTGGGACGGAGGAACACTGAAGCTTTCTTT,CASSTRSVGRRNTEAFF
-,TRBJ2-1,TRBV7-9,TRBD2,TGTGCCAGCAGCCCCTGGGGGACTACCTCAGACACCGCGGCTGAGCAGTTCTTC,CASSPWGTTSDTAAEQFF
-,TRBJ1-5,TRBV5-1,TRBD1,TGCGCCAGCAGCTTGGGAACAGGGGGTAATCAGCCCCAGCATTTT,CASSLGTGGNQPQHF
-,TRBJ1-2,TRBV7-2,-,TGTGCCAGCAGTGCCAGGGCCTATGGCTACACCTTC,CASSARAYGYTF
-,TRBJ2-2,TRBV28,TRBD2,TGTGCCAGCAGTTTATCACCTTATACTAGCGGGACGAACACCGGGGAGCTGTTTTTT,CASSLSPYTSGTNTGELFF
-,TRBJ1-3,TRBV30,-,TGTGCCTGGACTACCCACGGGGGTTTCGCTGGAAACACCATATATTTT,CAWTTHGGFAGNTIYF
-,TRBJ2-2,TRBV9,TRBD1,TGTGCCAGCAGCGGACAGGGGGCGGCGGGCACCGGGGAGCTGTTTTTT,CASSGQGAAGTGELFF
-,TRBJ2-7,TRBV14,TRBD1,TGTGCCAGCAGTCCGACAGGGTTCGAGCAGTACTTC,CASSPTGFEQYF